Below, 28 T cell receptor beta chains from the same sample are listed, as sequenced in a study of T cells after yellow fever vaccination. Each CDR3 protein is one row after TCRdb ran MiXCR on the 5' RACE reads. This table has tens of thousands of distinct CDR3 sequences, 6.6% appearing once. The sample was PBMCs, either bulk or a sorted T-cell subset (CD4+, CD8+, memory, or dextramer-sorted; not recorded which), taken on the day of the first yellow fever vaccination. These receptors were taken from a man aged 18 to 29 who received the YFV17D yellow fever vaccine.

This clonotype was seen at least ten times. The V gene is TRBV29-1, the J gene TRBJ2-3, with 11 bases aligning to TRBD2. Per germline, CDR1 SQVTM and CDR2 ANQGSEA. The V and J ends lost 6 bases and 4 bases, in that order; junction bases with no gene match: 6. The CDR3 loop spans 14 amino acids. The CDR3 coding sequence is TGCAGCGTCCCGACTAGCGGGGCCTCAGATACGCAGTATTTT. Its protein is CSVPTSGASDTQYF.

This clonotype was seen at least ten times. The rearrangement uses TRBV20-1 and TRBJ2-2; 11 bases line up with TRBD2. J lost 3 bases, V lost 0 bases, and 3 bases had no gene match. Germline loops: CDR1 DFQATT, CDR2 SNEGSKA (reference sequence). The CDR3 sequence is 16 residues long. CDR3 amino acids: CSARDPSGGHTGELFF. CDR3 DNA sequence: TGCAGTGCTAGAGATCCTAGCGGGGGGCACACCGGGGAGCTGTTTTTT.

This clonotype showed up just a few times. This rearrangement joins TRBV20-1 to TRBJ1-3; D not resolved. This CDR3 spans 14 amino acids. CDR1 is DFQATT and CDR2 is SNEGSKA in the germline V gene (reference sequence). The germline V and J ends were trimmed by 5 bases and 4 bases, with 15 bases remaining between them. CDR3 in amino acids: CSASNSGRGNTIYF. The CDR3 DNA reads as TGCAGTGCTTCCAACTCGGGCCGGGGAAACACCATATATTTT.

V usage is TRBV30 and J usage is TRBJ1-5; no firm D call. V was pared by 0 bases and J by 1 base, with 4 bases between. CDR1 is GTSNPN and CDR2 is SVGIG in the germline V gene (reference sequence). The CDR3 is 13 amino acids. CDR3 nucleotide sequence: TGTGCCTGGAGTGTCGGAAGCAATCAGCCCCAGCATTTT. Residues: CAWSVGSNQPQHF.

This clonotype was recorded many times. The rearrangement uses TRBV6-5 and TRBJ1-6; no clear D. V gave up 2 bases and J gave up 0 bases, with 11 bases separating them. Germline lookup yields CDR1 MNHEY and CDR2 SVGAGI. CDR3 length equals 17 residues. In DNA form, the CDR3 reads TGTGCCAGCAGTTACGACACTTCGAGCTCCTATAATTCACCCCTCCACTTT. Translating gives CASSYDTSSSYNSPLHF.

This clonotype was seen at least ten times. CDR3 amino acids: CASSPNSGANVLTF. As DNA, the CDR3 is TGCGCCAGCAGCCCTAACTCTGGGGCCAACGTCCTGACTTTC. The chain employs TRBV5-1 and TRBJ2-6; D ambiguous. Germline CDR1 SGHRS, CDR2 YFSETQ. V dropped 4 bases and J dropped 0 bases, with 5 bases sitting between them. This CDR3 has 14 amino acids.

This clonotype was seen ten or more times. The gene calls are TRBV4-2 and TRBJ2-1; TRBD2 matches 9 bases. CDR1 is LGHNA and CDR2 is YNFKEQ in the germline V gene. Losses at the gene ends were 0 bases for V and 4 bases for J; bases not matched to a gene: 7. The CDR3 is 17 amino acids. The CDR3 loop reads CASSQEKAGGFYNEQFF. In DNA form, the CDR3 reads TGTGCCAGCAGCCAAGAAAAAGCGGGGGGATTTTACAATGAGCAGTTCTTC.

This clonotype was seen at least ten times. The chain employs TRBV11-2 and TRBJ2-3; unclear D gene. CDR1 and CDR2 (germline): SGHAT, FQNNGV. CDR3 length: 13 amino acids. The ends were cut back, 4 bases at V and 6 bases at J, with 11 bases in the middle. This CDR3 reads CASSWAPPDTQYF. The CDR3 DNA sequence: TGTGCCAGCAGCTGGGCCCCCCCCGATACGCAGTATTTT.

This clonotype was seen ten or more times. The chain has TRBV28 and TRBJ2-7; 11 bases fit TRBD1. Germline CDR1 MDHEN, CDR2 SYDVKM. V was pared by 7 bases and J by 1 base, with 6 bases of the junction left unmatched. The CDR3 loop spans 15 amino acids. CDR3 nucleotides: TGTGCCAGCAACTCCGGACAGGGGGCGTCCTACGAGCAGTACGTC. It specifies CASNSGQGASYEQYV.

This clonotype was observed at least ten times. A junction end diverges from the germline sequence, so it may reflect a read error. The chain carries TRBV7-8 and TRBJ2-3; tentative D call: TRBD2 (6 bases). The CDR3 totals 14 residues. CDR1 and CDR2 from the germline V gene are SGHVS and FQNEAQ. The CDR3 region is CASSLAIRTDTQYF. CDR3 sequence (DNA): TGTGCCAGCAGCCTAGCGATTCGCACAGATACGCAGTATTTT.

This clonotype was counted at least ten times. The V call is TRBV12-3 or TRBV12-4, the J call TRBJ2-2; D is perhaps TRBD2 (5 bases). Trimming took 5 bases from V and 2 from J, leaving 9 bases between them. CDR3 size: 14 residues. The CDR3 loop is CASSRRPNTGELFF. CDR3 DNA sequence: TGTGCCAGCAGTCGGAGGCCAAACACCGGGGAGCTGTTTTTT.

The J gene is TRBJ1-5, the V gene TRBV20-1, with D unresolved. The CDR3 has 12 amino acids. CDR1 and CDR2 (germline): DFQATT, SNEGSKA (reference sequence). V dropped 1 base and J dropped 4 bases, with 5 bases sitting between them. This CDR3 is CSARAGNQPQHF. For the CDR3, the DNA is TGCAGTGCTAGAGCGGGGAATCAGCCCCAGCATTTT.

The chain employs TRBV20-1 and TRBJ1-2, with D possibly TRBD1 on 6 matching bases. The length of the CDR3 is 15 residues. Germline V gives CDR1 DFQATT, CDR2 SNEGSKA (reference sequence). The V end was cut by 2 bases, the J end by 6 bases, with 19 bases between. CDR3 amino acids: CSARKANREPHGYTF. The CDR3 nucleotides are TGCAGTGCTAGAAAAGCAAACAGGGAACCCCATGGCTACACCTTC.

The genes are TRBV29-1 and TRBJ1-1; TRBD1 matches at 7 bases. V trimming: 8 bases; J trimming: 0 bases; junction bases outside the gene matches: 3. Germline V CDR1 and CDR2: SQVTM, ANQGSEA. This CDR3 comprises 12 residues. The DNA of the CDR3 is TGCAGCCGGGGACAGCTGAACACTGAAGCTTTCTTT. It translates to CSRGQLNTEAFF.

V usage is TRBV4-3 and J usage is TRBJ2-2, with D unclear. There are 17 residues in the CDR3. Per germline, CDR1 LGHNA and CDR2 YSLEER. V lost 1 base, J lost 0 bases, and 12 bases lay in between. In nucleotides, the CDR3 is TGCGCCAGCAGCCAAGTGGGCAGCCCAACGAACACCGGGGAGCTGTTTTTT. It yields the protein CASSQVGSPTNTGELFF.

This clonotype occurred a few times. This rearrangement joins TRBV20-1 to TRBJ2-7; D not certain. The CDR3 contains 12 residues. Germline lookup yields CDR1 DFQATT and CDR2 SNEGSKA (reference sequence). CDR3 loop: CSPTTAHLLQYV. As DNA, the CDR3 is TGCAGCCCCACTACAGCGCATTTACTACAGTACGTC.

The chain couples TRBV20-1 to TRBJ2-2; tentative D call: TRBD2 (6 bases). Germline V lookup: CDR1 DFQATT, CDR2 SNEGSKA (reference sequence). V lost 5 bases, J lost 4 bases, and 17 bases lay in between. The CDR3 consists of 15 residues. CDR3: CSARRTTRTTGELFF. CDR3 DNA: TGCAGTGCTCGGAGGACTACGCGGACCACCGGGGAGCTGTTTTTT.

The chain joins TRBV7-3 to TRBJ2-5; the match to TRBD2 covers 7 bases. With 2 bases clipped from V and 1 base from J, the junction kept 4 bases outside the gene matches. The CDR3 spans 15 residues. CDR1 is SGHTA, CDR2 FQGTGA, per germline. The CDR3 loop is CASSLVAGVQETQYF. The CDR3 DNA reads as TGTGCCAGCAGCTTAGTGGCGGGGGTCCAAGAGACCCAGTACTTC.

This clonotype was counted at least ten times. The V and J genes are TRBV5-1 and TRBJ2-1, with 7 bases fitting TRBD2. CDR1 and CDR2 from the germline V gene are SGHRS and YFSETQ. This CDR3 is built from 16 residues. V was clipped by 2 bases and J by 0 bases; unmatched bases: 5. The CDR3 reads CASSLTGGGSYNEQFF. The CDR3 bases are TGCGCCAGCAGCTTAACCGGCGGGGGCTCCTACAATGAGCAGTTCTTC.

There are many counts of this clonotype. The chain uses TRBV20-1 and TRBJ2-1; 8 bases match TRBD1. Germline CDR1 and CDR2: DFQATT and SNEGSKA (reference sequence). J lost 8 bases, V lost 1 base, and 10 bases had no gene match. CDR3 length equals 15 residues. The CDR3 DNA is TGCAGTGCTAGAGCCCCCGGACAGGGAGGCGATGAGCAGTTCTTC. Translation: CSARAPGQGGDEQFF.

This clonotype was seen many times. The chain is built from TRBV30 and TRBJ2-1; D is unresolved. The germline CDR1 and CDR2 sequences are GTSNPN and SVGIG (reference sequence). The CDR3 runs to 13 residues. Trimming stripped 2 bases from V and 7 bases from J, with 12 bases between. CDR3: CAWSSSSINEQFF. Here the CDR3 DNA reads TGTGCCTGGAGTTCAAGTAGTATAAATGAGCAGTTCTTC. Drawing the rest from reference TRBV30 and TRBJ2-1, the complete variable domain is SQTIHQWPATLVQPVGSPLSLECTVEGTSNPNLYWYRQAAGRGLQLLFYSVGIGQISSEVPQNLSASRPQDRQFILSSKKLLLSDSGFYLCAWSSSSINEQFFGPGTRLTVL.

This clonotype has only a few counts. The rearrangement joins TRBV5-1 to TRBJ1-2, with D possibly being TRBD1 (5 bases). The V end lost 3 bases, the J end lost 4 bases, and 13 bases lay between the germline ends. The germline CDR1 and CDR2 sequences are SGHRS and YFSETQ. The CDR3 contains 14 residues. The CDR3 spells CASSYPDSFYGYTF. CDR3 in DNA: TGCGCCAGCAGCTACCCCGACAGTTTCTATGGCTACACCTTC.

This clonotype was observed at least ten times. The chain joins TRBV6-5 to TRBJ2-3, with 10 nucleotides matching TRBD1. From germline, CDR1 is MNHEY and CDR2 SVGAGI. The J segment lost 4 bases and the V segment lost 6 bases, leaving 10 bases of the junction unmatched. The CDR3 runs 16 residues. The CDR3 sequence: CASRLVWTGGSDTQYF. DNA of the CDR3: TGTGCCAGCAGACTGGTATGGACAGGGGGGTCAGATACGCAGTATTTT.

This clonotype was found a few times. CDR3 amino acids: CASSYDSDSDFTDTQYF. The CDR3 bases are TGTGCCAGCAGTTATGATTCGGACAGCGATTTCACAGATACGCAGTATTTT. The chain employs TRBV6-2 or TRBV6-3 and TRBJ2-3; perhaps TRBD1 as D (6 bases). The CDR3 extends over 17 amino acids. The V end was cut by 3 bases, the J end by 2 bases, with 18 bases between. The V gene's germline CDR1 is MNHEY and CDR2 SVGEGT.

There are many counts of this clonotype. This rearrangement joins TRBV15 to TRBJ1-2, with D uncertain. This CDR3 is 18 amino acids long. Trimming pared 0 bases from V and 4 bases from J, leaving 21 bases between. Germline V CDR1 and CDR2: LNHNV, YYDKDF (reference sequence). For the CDR3, the DNA is TGTGCCACCAGCAGAGATCCATTAGAGGCTCACTCGGTCTATGGCTACACCTTC. The encoded protein is CATSRDPLEAHSVYGYTF.

This clonotype was seen ten or more times. The CDR3 spells CATSDLEGYEQYV. For the CDR3, the DNA is TGTGCCACCAGTGATTTGGAGGGTTACGAGCAGTACGTC. This sequence joins TRBV24-1 and TRBJ2-7; tentative D call: TRBD2 (5 bases). From germline, CDR1 is KGHDR and CDR2 SFDVKD. This CDR3 is built from 13 residues. V was clipped by 0 bases and J by 4 bases, with 6 bases between them.

This clonotype appeared many times. The chain carries TRBV12-3 or TRBV12-4 and TRBJ1-2; unclear D gene. Between the trimmed V and J ends, which lost 0 bases and 10 bases, there was a span of 9 bases. This CDR3 is built from 12 residues. CDR3 sequence reads: CASSLARTDYTF. The CDR3 DNA is TGTGCCAGCAGTTTAGCGAGAACAGACTACACCTTC.

At least ten counts were recorded for this clonotype. This chain links TRBV4-1 with TRBJ1-2, with 7 bases identical to TRBD1. Per the germline V gene, CDR1 is MGHRA and CDR2 is YSYEKL. Trimming took 1 base from V and 6 from J; bases not matched to a gene: 11. The CDR3 covers 16 residues. The CDR3 bases are TGCGCCAGCAGCCAAGGTAGACAGGGTGGATGGGATGGCTACACCTTC. Amino acids: CASSQGRQGGWDGYTF.